The rows below give T cell receptor beta chains drawn from one sample of a study of immune evolution from preneoplasia to lung adenocarcinoma. The data were produced by immunoSEQ multiplex PCR, yet TCRdb's version contains in-frame clones alone and is incomplete. The repertoire holds about 41,000 clones, with around 85% as singletons. Sequenced material: FFPE invasive lung adenocarcinoma tissue. These receptors were collected from a person between 55 and 69 years old with lung adenocarcinoma. CDR3s include the opening cysteine and the closing phenylalanine or tryptophan. A D gene is named only where the DNA matches it firmly.

>TRBJ1-2|NA|TRBV2
TGTGCCAGCATTACGGGACTGTTTAACTATGGCTACACCTTC
CASITGLFNYGYTF
>TRBJ1-5|NA|TRBV6-5
TGTGCCAGCAGTGCTGTTTATAGCAATCAGCCCCAGCATTTT
CASSAVYSNQPQHF
>TRBJ1-6|TRBD1|TRBV30
TGTGCCTGGAAAACCGGGACAGGGCCCTTTTCACCCCTCCACTTT
CAWKTGTGPFSPLHF
>TRBJ1-2|NA|TRBV19
TGTGCCAGTAGTTACAACTATGGCTACACCTTC
CASSYNYGYTF
>TRBJ1-4|NA|TRBV4-2
TGTGCCAGCAGCCAAGTGGGGGGCTTAACGGCTAATGAAAAACTGTTTTTT
CASSQVGGLTANEKLFF
>TRBJ2-2|NA|TRBV2
TGTGCCAGCAGCCTAAACACCGGGAACACCGGGGAGCTGTTTTTT
CASSLNTGNTGELFF
>TRBJ1-2|NA|TRBV28
TGTGCCAGCAGCCCGGGCTCCAACTATGGCTACACCTTC
CASSPGSNYGYTF
>TRBJ1-5|NA|TRBV28
TGTGCCAGCAGTTTTTTCTCGTTGGGGCTCGGGACTTTTAGCAATCAGCCCCAGCATTTT
CASSFFSLGLGTFSNQPQHF
>TRBJ2-1|TRBD1|TRBV5-1
TGCGCCAGCAGCCTGGACAGGGGAGGGTCCTACAATGAGCAGTTCTTC
CASSLDRGGSYNEQFF
>TRBJ2-3|NA|TRBV11-2
TGTGCCAGCAGCTTAGCGGAGGATACGCAGTATTTT
CASSLAEDTQYF